The 10 T cell receptor beta chains reported below all come from one sample, sequenced in a study of T cell responses to AZD1222 COVID-19 vaccine. Generated by immunoSEQ multiplex PCR, the TCRdb table keeps only in-frame clones and is missing some. This table has 95,000 to 100,000 clones, about nine tenths appearing once. The specimen was peripheral blood, collected on day 0 of AZD1222 vaccination. All receptors come from an adult in good health.

The V gene is TRBV21-1, the J gene TRBJ1-1; the table's D call TRBD1 went unverified against the DNA. TRBV21-1 is recorded as a pseudogene. This CDR3 has 18 amino acids. This chain's CDR3 is CASSNGGWTGEGGTEAFF. Written as DNA, the CDR3 is TGTGCCAGCAGCAATGGAGGGTGGACAGGGGAGGGAGGCACTGAAGCTTTCTTT.

CDR3 nucleotide sequence: TGTGCCAGCAGCTTCGGCGATCAGCCCCAGCATTTT. Its protein is CASSFGDQPQHF. This chain links TRBV5-5 with TRBJ1-5; D is uncertain. The germline V and J ends were trimmed by 2 bases and 5 bases, with 5 bases remaining between them. Germline V gene data show CDR1 as SGHKS and CDR2 as YYEKEE (reference sequence). This CDR3 contains 12 residues.

CDR3 bases: TGTGCCAGCAGTTTCCCCCCGGCAGGGGTCTATGGCTACACCTTC. Protein sequence: CASSFPPAGVYGYTF. V is TRBV28 and J is TRBJ1-2, with a weak D call TRBD1 (6 bases). V was shortened by 3 bases and J by 4 bases, with 15 bases between the two germline ends. The germline CDR1 and CDR2 sequences are MDHEN and SYDVKM. The CDR3 totals 15 residues.

The chain joins TRBV6-6 to TRBJ1-4; D may be TRBD1 (5 bases). Trimming removed 0 bases at V and 5 bases at J, with 10 bases between. CDR1 MNHNY and CDR2 SVGAGI come from the germline V gene (reference sequence). The CDR3 is 15 residues long. The CDR3 is CASSYSGTVNEKLFF. CDR3 coding DNA: TGTGCCAGCAGTTACTCCGGGACGGTAAATGAAAAACTGTTTTTT.

V is TRBV18 and J is TRBJ2-3; no reliable D call. V dropped 3 bases and J dropped 4 bases, with 11 bases sitting between them. CDR3 size: 14 residues. Germline V CDR1 and CDR2: KGHSH, LQKENI. The CDR3 DNA sequence: TGTGCCAGCTCACCGACCCAAATGGCAGATACGCAGTATTTT. Its translation: CASSPTQMADTQYF.

The gene calls are TRBV28 and TRBJ2-7; no reliable D call. Per the germline V gene, CDR1 is MDHEN and CDR2 is SYDVKM. This CDR3 region has 13 residues. Trimming removed 2 bases from V and 2 bases from J, with 7 bases in between. The CDR3 sequence: CASSLMRTYEQYF. The CDR3 DNA follows: TGTGCCAGCAGTTTAATGCGGACCTACGAGCAGTACTTC.

The V gene is TRBV9, the J gene TRBJ2-3; no reliable D call. The CDR3 totals 14 residues. The germline gives CDR1 SGDLS, CDR2 YYNGEE. The V gene lost 0 bases and the J gene lost 0 bases, with 5 bases spanning the gap. CDR3 protein: CASSVEDSTDTQYF. The CDR3 DNA reads as TGTGCCAGCAGCGTAGAGGACAGCACAGATACGCAGTATTTT.

CDR3 bases: TGTGCCAGCATGCGTGGGGGCCTCTATGGCTACACCTTC. Its protein is CASMRGGLYGYTF. The J gene is TRBJ1-2, the V gene TRBV28, with D possibly being TRBD1 (6 bases). V gave up 7 bases and J gave up 4 bases, with 13 bases separating them. The CDR3 runs to 13 residues. The germline V gene encodes CDR1 MDHEN and CDR2 SYDVKM.

The chain uses TRBV5-1 and TRBJ2-7; 7 bases line up with TRBD1. CDR3 size: 13 residues. V was clipped by 0 bases and J by 4 bases; unmatched bases: 1. Germline CDR1 reads SGHRS; CDR2 reads YFSETQ. CDR3 DNA: TGCGCCAGCAGCTTGGGGGGACAGTACGAGCAGTACTTC. It encodes CASSLGGQYEQYF.

The chain employs TRBV4-1 and TRBJ1-1; no firm D call. The germline CDR1 and CDR2 sequences are MGHRA and YSYEKL. The CDR3 is 14 amino acids. Trimming removed 0 bases from V and 4 bases from J, with 9 bases in between. CDR3 bases: TGCGCCAGCAGCCAAGAGGTGAGAGGCACTGAAGCTTTCTTT. Translated, it gives CASSQEVRGTEAFF.